The present T cell receptor beta chain was sequenced within a study of T cell responses to AZD1222 COVID-19 vaccine. This CDR3 region has 15 residues. Looked up from germline, CDR1 is ENHRY and CDR2 is SYGVKD. Between the trimmed V and J ends, which lost 3 bases and 2 bases, there was a span of 11 bases. About this clone: Its antigen is not known.

Measured with immunoSEQ multiplex PCR; TCRdb has only the in-frame clones, and not every one. Of around 150,000 clones listed, around 90% are singletons. Broader study findings: A rise in Spike-specific TCR breadth and depth followed two AZD1222 doses.

V and J are TRBV10-3 and TRBJ1-3; the D is unclear. The specimen was peripheral blood, collected 28 days after the second AZD1222 dose. The sequence came from an adult who received the AZD1222 COVID-19 vaccine. The CDR3 bases are TGTGCCATCAGTGACCCCATGGAGGCTGGAAACACCATATATTTT. Amino acids: CAISDPMEAGNTIYF.